This T cell receptor beta chain was obtained from a study of T cells in narcolepsy. Study information: Patients with NT1 or NT2 and healthy control donors were enrolled. Study findings and constraints: In some patient and control memory CD4+ samples, autoreactive clones were absent. Healthy controls reportedly lacked the autoreactive clonotypes serially found in patients' blood.

For this clone: Its antigen is undetermined.

The table came from immunoSEQ multiplex PCR; TCRdb's copy has only in-frame clones and leaves some out. The sample carries tens of thousands of clones, around 87% recorded once. The CDR3 has 15 amino acids. CDR1 is WSHSY, CDR2 SAAADI, per germline. The J gene is TRBJ2-5, the V gene TRBV10-2; possible D gene TRBD1, 7 bases. The end of the DNA is better explained by TRBJ2-7, so the J call may be wrong. The receptor's source is a human donor in good health. Sequencing used memory (CD45RA-) CD4+ T cells from blood. The CDR3 protein is CASSDGQGGPYEQYF. The CDR3 coding sequence is TGCGCCAGCAGTGACGGGCAGGGGGGACCCTACGAGCAGTACTTC.